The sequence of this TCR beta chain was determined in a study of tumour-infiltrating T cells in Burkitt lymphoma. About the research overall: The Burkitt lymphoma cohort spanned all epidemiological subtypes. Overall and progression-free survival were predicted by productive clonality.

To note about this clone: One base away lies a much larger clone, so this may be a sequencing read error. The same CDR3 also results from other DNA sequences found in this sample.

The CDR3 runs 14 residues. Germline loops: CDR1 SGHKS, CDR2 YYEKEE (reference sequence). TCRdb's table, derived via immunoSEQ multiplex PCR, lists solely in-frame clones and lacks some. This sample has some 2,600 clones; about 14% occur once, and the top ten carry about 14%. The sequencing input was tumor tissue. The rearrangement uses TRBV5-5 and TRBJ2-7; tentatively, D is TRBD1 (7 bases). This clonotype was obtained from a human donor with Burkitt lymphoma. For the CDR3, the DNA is TGTGCCAGTAGCTTGGAGGGGGCGGTCGACGAGCAGTACTTC. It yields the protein CASSLEGAVDEQYF.